This T cell receptor (beta chain) was captured in a study of blood T cell repertoires in COVID-19. Study-level background: T cells, B-cell-depleted T cells, or PBMCs supplied cDNA or gDNA.

Germline trimming cut 4 bases from V and 6 bases from J; bases unmatched to any gene: 9. The CDR3 sequence is 15 residues long. From germline, CDR1 is SGHRS and CDR2 YFSETQ. The method was immunoSEQ multiplex PCR; TCRdb's version includes in-frame clones alone and lacks a portion of them. Seen here are some 240,000 clones, around 82% observed once, and the top ten hold around 13%. Input material: peripheral blood. The chain uses TRBV5-1 and TRBJ2-2; 7 bases fit TRBD2. The TCR originated in a human donor in a cohort sampled during active COVID-19. The chain's CDR3 is CASSVEGGGAGELFF. CDR3 DNA: TGCGCCAGCAGCGTTGAAGGTGGGGGGGCCGGGGAGCTGTTTTTT.